The 15 T cell receptor beta chains listed next were all sequenced from one sample in a study of blood T cell repertoires in COVID-19. The assay was immunoSEQ multiplex PCR, and TCRdb's table has in-frame clones only and misses some. The table records about 120,000 clones, less than 75% of them present only once. The sequencing input was peripheral blood. The source of these receptors is a woman aged 60-70 years with acute or convalescent COVID-19.

This rearrangement joins TRBV5-1 to TRBJ1-1; TRBD1 aligns across 7 bases. The CDR3 covers 15 residues. The germline CDR1 and CDR2 sequences are SGHRS and YFSETQ. V dropped 0 bases and J dropped 7; count of bases not matched to a gene: 9. The CDR3 DNA reads TGCGCCAGCAGCTTGGTGGCAGGGGGGACGTATGAAGCTTTCTTT. The encoded protein is CASSLVAGGTYEAFF.

This clone was observed a handful of times. This rearrangement joins TRBV16 to TRBJ2-7; D perhaps matches TRBD2 (6 bases). V lost 0 bases and J lost 2, with 17 bases in between. CDR1 is KGHSY and CDR2 is FQNENV in the germline V gene. The CDR3 runs to 17 residues. CDR3 sequence reads: CASSQSGRGLRTYEQYF. As DNA, the CDR3 is TGTGCCAGCAGCCAATCGGGGCGGGGTCTGAGAACCTACGAGCAGTACTTC.

The chain couples TRBV10-3 to TRBJ1-6, with 7 bases fitting TRBD1. The germline V gene has CDR1 ENHRY and CDR2 SYGVKD. V was clipped by 11 bases and J by 5 bases; unmatched bases: 9. The CDR3 contains 14 residues. The CDR3 nucleotides are TGTGCCTCCCAGACAGGGAGTAATAATTCACCCCTCCACTTT. Translation gives CASQTGSNNSPLHF.

This clone was recorded a few times. The chain is built from TRBV6-5 and TRBJ1-2, with a weak D call TRBD1 (6 bases). Trimming stripped 8 bases from V and 8 bases from J, with 18 bases between. Per germline, CDR1 MNHEY and CDR2 SVGAGI. This CDR3 region has 13 residues. CDR3 nucleotide sequence: TGTGCCAGCCTATCTACAGGGAAGGAGGGCTACACCTTC. It translates to CASLSTGKEGYTF.

This clone was picked up a small number of times. The gene calls are TRBV12-3 or TRBV12-4 and TRBJ2-7; D is uncertain. The CDR3 has 13 amino acids. Deletions cut 3 bases from V and 2 bases from J, with 8 bases between. Here the CDR3 DNA reads TGTGCCAGCAGTTTGAGTCTTGCCTACGAGCAGTACTTC. Its translation: CASSLSLAYEQYF.

J is TRBJ1-5 and V is TRBV6-1, with D maybe TRBD1 (5 bases). Looked up from germline, CDR1 is MNHNS and CDR2 is SASEGT. The CDR3 is 14 amino acids. The V gene lost 0 bases and the J gene lost 5 bases, with 8 bases spanning the gap. The CDR3 DNA follows: TGTGCCAGCAGTGAAGCTATCAGGGATCAGCCCCAGCATTTT. Its protein is CASSEAIRDQPQHF.

The chain employs TRBV11-2 and TRBJ2-6; 15 bases fit TRBD2. CDR3 size: 19 residues. From germline, CDR1 is SGHAT and CDR2 FQNNGV. V dropped 5 bases and J dropped 0; count of bases not matched to a gene: 5. The CDR3 bases are TGTGCCAGCAGCGCCCGGACTAGCGGGGGGGTCTCTGGGGCCAACGTCCTGACTTTC. Translation: CASSARTSGGVSGANVLTF.

This sequence joins TRBV19 and TRBJ1-2; the match to TRBD1 covers 7 bases. The CDR3 is made up of 17 amino acids. Germline V gives CDR1 LNHDA, CDR2 SQIVND (reference sequence). The trim removed 5 bases at V and 2 bases at J, leaving 14 bases unmatched. CDR3 coding DNA: TGTGCCAGTAGTCCGGCGGGACAGCGAACCTCCAACTATGGCTACACCTTC. Translation gives CASSPAGQRTSNYGYTF.

On this clone itself: A read error may produce the germline difference seen at one junction end. J is TRBJ1-4 and V is TRBV3-1 (or the pseudogene TRBV3-2); D might be TRBD1 (5 bases). CDR1 and CDR2 from the germline V gene are LGHDT and YNNKEL (reference sequence). CDR3 length equals 17 residues. This chain's CDR3 is CASRQTPGLTANEKLFF. The CDR3 DNA is TGTGCCAGCAGACAGACCCCGGGACTAACCGCTAACGAAAAACTGTTTTTT.

The chain employs TRBV5-5 and TRBJ2-2, with 13 bases matching TRBD2. Losses at the gene ends were 4 bases for V and 6 bases for J; bases not matched to a gene: 3. CDR3 length: 15 amino acids. The germline V gene encodes CDR1 SGHKS and CDR2 YYEKEE (reference sequence). CDR3 coding DNA: TGTGCCAGCAGCCGCGGGACTAGCGGGGCCGGGGAGCTGTTTTTT. Amino acid sequence: CASSRGTSGAGELFF.

The J gene is TRBJ1-3, the V gene TRBV28, with TRBD1 identical over 10 bases. J gave up 3 bases and V 5 bases, and 4 bases lay outside the gene matches. Germline lookup yields CDR1 MDHEN and CDR2 SYDVKM. The CDR3 is 15 residues long. Here the CDR3 DNA reads TGTGCCAGCAGTGGGACAGGGGTCAATGGAAACACCATATATTTT. It yields the protein CASSGTGVNGNTIYF.

V is TRBV6-6 and J is TRBJ2-5; 7 bases fit TRBD1. V trimming: 6 bases; J trimming: 3 bases; junction bases outside the gene matches: 4. CDR1 and CDR2 (germline): MNHNY, SVGAGI (reference sequence). The CDR3 contains 13 residues. The CDR3 spells CASSTGQKETQYF. For the CDR3, the DNA is TGTGCCAGCAGCACGGGACAGAAAGAGACCCAGTACTTC.

The DNA of the CDR3 is TGTGCCAGTAGTAGGCCGGGACAGGGGGCGTCGGGGGAGCAGTACTTC. Translated: CASSRPGQGASGEQYF. The chain uses TRBV19 and TRBJ2-7; 12 bases map to TRBD1. This CDR3 comprises 16 residues. CDR1 LNHDA and CDR2 SQIVND come from the germline V gene (reference sequence). V lost 4 bases to trimming and J lost 7 bases; unmatched junction nucleotides: 11.

The V gene is TRBV4-3, the J gene TRBJ1-2; 9 nucleotides line up with TRBD1. The ends lost 6 bases at V and 7 bases at J; junction bases unmatched: 9. CDR1 and CDR2 from the germline V gene are LGHNA and YSLEER. CDR3 size: 14 residues. CDR3: CASRWGQGNSGYTF. DNA of the CDR3: TGCGCCAGCAGGTGGGGACAGGGTAATAGTGGCTACACCTTC.

This clone was observed a few times. The chain employs TRBV29-1 and TRBJ1-5; D is ambiguous. The CDR3 runs 11 residues. Germline CDR1 and CDR2: SQVTM and ANQGSEA. V was pared by 6 bases and J by 12 bases, with 15 bases between. The CDR3 bases are TGCAGCGTCGTGTGGGGAGGAGACCAGCATTTT. Encoded protein: CSVVWGGDQHF.